One sample yielded the 21 T cell receptor beta chains listed below, sequenced in a study of breast tumors, draining lymph nodes, adjacent tissues. The lymph nodes were axillary draining lymph nodes from breast cancer patients. TCRdb reprocessed the multiplex PCR reads via MiXCR and lists one record per CDR3 protein. The sample lists about 110,000 distinct CDR3 sequences; 30% were seen once. Sequencing was carried out using axillary lymph node tissue. The origin of the receptors is a female donor with breast cancer. Some clones in this sample may be carry-over from other donors' samples.

This clonotype was found once. One junction end does not reproduce the germline sequence, and a read error may be involved. The CDR3 DNA reads TGTGTCAGCAGTCAGTTGACAGGGAAAATCGCTGAAGCTTTCTTT. This translates into CVSSQLTGKIAEAFF. The chain is built from TRBV14 and TRBJ1-1; 7 positions match TRBD1. In germline, CDR1 is SGHDN, CDR2 FVKESK. The CDR3 spans 15 residues.

A note on this clonotype: A much larger clone lies a single base off, so this may be a read error. This sequence joins TRBV9 and TRBJ2-2, with D uncertain. The germline V gene has CDR1 SGDLS and CDR2 YYNGEE. The CDR3 has 18 residues. CDR3 region: CAGSVAPPPRPNTGELFF. CDR3 DNA sequence: TGTGCCGGCAGCGTAGCCCCCCCCCCCAGGCCCAACACCGGGGAGCTGTTTTTT.

Ten or more counts support this clonotype. CDR3: CASSQDGLAGAPYEQYF. The CDR3 DNA sequence: TGTGCCAGCAGCCAAGATGGGCTAGCGGGAGCCCCCTACGAGCAGTACTTC. The V and J genes are TRBV4-2 and TRBJ2-7, with TRBD2 matching 10 bases. V dropped 0 bases and J dropped 2; count of bases not matched to a gene: 7. Germline-derived CDR1 and CDR2 are LGHNA and YNFKEQ. CDR3 length: 17 amino acids.

This clonotype has a handful of counts. A much larger clone lies one base from this, so it may be a read error. The chain links TRBV5-6 to TRBJ2-1; TRBD2 matches at 7 bases. Germline CDR1 reads SGHDT; CDR2 reads YYEEEE. CDR3 length: 17 residues. Trimming at V came to 0 bases and at J to 4 bases, leaving 10 bases not matched to a gene. The CDR3 sequence is CASSLATALAYYNEQFF. For the CDR3, the DNA is TGTGCCAGCAGCTTGGCCACGGCACTAGCGTATTACAATGAGCAGTTCTTC.

Regarding this clonotype: A much larger clone differs by one base, so this may be a read error. The rearrangement joins TRBV5-6 to TRBJ2-7; 8 nucleotides match TRBD2. CDR1 and CDR2 from the germline V gene are SGHDT and YYEEEE. J lost 0 bases, V lost 6 bases, and 8 bases had no gene match. The CDR3 consists of 15 residues. The CDR3 DNA follows: TGTGCCAGCAACAAACTAGCGGCTAGCTCCTACGAGCAGTACTTC. Translating gives CASNKLAASSYEQYF.

The genes are TRBV11-2 and TRBJ2-3; D gene ambiguous. V was trimmed by 1 base and J by 2 bases, leaving 10 bases between them. The CDR3 has 15 amino acids. Germline V lookup: CDR1 SGHAT, CDR2 FQNNGV. CDR3: CASSLVGGNTDTQYF. CDR3 in DNA: TGTGCCAGCAGCTTAGTAGGCGGCAACACAGATACGCAGTATTTT. Full variable domain (rest looked up from reference TRBV11-2 and TRBJ2-3): EAGVAQSPRYKIIEKRQSVAFWCNPISGHATLYWYQQILGQGPKLLIQFQNNGVVDDSQLPKDRFSAERLKGVDSTLKIQPAKLEDSAVYLCASSLVGGNTDTQYFGPGTRLTVL.

There are many counts of this clonotype. This chain uses TRBV5-1 with TRBJ2-2; D is uncertain. This CDR3 is 13 amino acids long. Germline CDR1 SGHRS, CDR2 YFSETQ. Trimming pared 1 base from V and 7 bases from J, leaving 8 bases between. The CDR3 spells CASSLRENGELFF. DNA for the CDR3: TGCGCCAGCAGCTTGAGGGAAAACGGGGAGCTGTTTTTT.

This clonotype was seen at least ten times. The chain employs TRBV20-1 and TRBJ1-5, with D possibly being TRBD1 (5 bases). Germline-derived CDR1 and CDR2 are DFQATT and SNEGSKA (reference sequence). Trimming stripped 0 bases from V and 1 base from J, with 10 bases between. This CDR3 comprises 15 residues. The CDR3 protein is CSARDVSGSNQPQHF. The CDR3, as DNA: TGCAGTGCTAGAGATGTCTCAGGGAGCAATCAGCCCCAGCATTTT.

This clonotype was detected a few times. The chain links TRBV29-1 to TRBJ1-2; possible D gene TRBD1, 5 bases. Trimming removed 4 bases at V and 8 bases at J, with 14 bases between. The V gene's germline CDR1 is SQVTM and CDR2 ANQGSEA. The CDR3 has 12 amino acids. In nucleotides, the CDR3 is TGCAGCGTTGTTCCGACAGAGGAGGGCTACACCTTC. The encoded protein is CSVVPTEEGYTF.

On this clonotype: Its ends do not fully match the called genes, so a read error is possible. This chain joins TRBV5-1 and TRBJ1-1, with D uncertain. The CDR3 runs to 15 residues. Per the germline V gene, CDR1 is SGHRS and CDR2 is YFSETQ. The CDR3 loop reads CASSLAASSRTEASF. The CDR3 coding sequence is TGCGCCAGCAGCTTGGCGGCCAGCTCCCGGACTGAAGCTTCCTTT.

The rearrangement uses TRBV20-1 and TRBJ1-3; no clear D gene. Germline values: CDR1 DFQATT, CDR2 SNEGSKA (reference sequence). This CDR3 contains 15 residues. Trimming took 0 bases from V and 0 from J, leaving 9 bases between them. The CDR3 DNA reads TGCAGTGCTAGAGAGACATGGGACTCTGGAAACACCATATATTTT. This gives the protein CSARETWDSGNTIYF.

This clonotype has only a few counts. This chain uses TRBV18 with TRBJ2-4; possibly TRBD2 for D (6 bases). V dropped 5 bases and J dropped 3 bases, with 20 bases sitting between them. The CDR3 sequence is 17 residues long. Germline lookup yields CDR1 KGHSH and CDR2 LQKENI. The CDR3 is CASSFPSGHWGKNIQYF. In DNA form, the CDR3 reads TGTGCCAGCTCATTTCCAAGCGGGCACTGGGGCAAAAACATTCAGTACTTC.

The table lists this clonotype with many counts. This chain connects TRBV12-3 or TRBV12-4 to TRBJ2-4; the match to TRBD1 covers 7 bases. V trimming: 4 bases; J trimming: 7 bases; junction bases outside the gene matches: 1. The CDR3 spans 12 residues. CDR3 protein: CASSSTGNIQYF. CDR3 sequence (DNA): TGTGCCAGCAGTTCGACAGGGAACATTCAGTACTTC.

This clonotype was seen ten or more times. A read error is possible here, since a much larger clone lies one base away. CDR3 sequence reads: CASSFGDTYYEQYF. In nucleotides, the CDR3 is TGTGCCAGCAGCTTTGGGGACACATACTACGAGCAGTACTTC. The chain couples TRBV5-8 to TRBJ2-7, with D tentatively TRBD1 (6 bases). CDR1 and CDR2 from the germline V gene are SGHTS and YDEGEE. The ends were cut back, 2 bases at V and 3 bases at J, with 12 bases in the middle. This CDR3 has 14 amino acids.

This clonotype came up a few times. DNA for the CDR3: TGTGCCAGCAGATTGGAAGCCGCAGGAAGCACAGATACGCAGTATTTT. Protein: CASRLEAAGSTDTQYF. The V gene is TRBV28, the J gene TRBJ2-3; no definite D call. Deletions cut 6 bases from V and 0 bases from J, with 16 bases between. The CDR3 runs to 16 residues. Germline V lookup: CDR1 MDHEN, CDR2 SYDVKM.

This clonotype occurred many times. J is TRBJ1-5 and V is TRBV24-1, with unresolved D. From germline, CDR1 is KGHDR and CDR2 SFDVKD. CDR3 length equals 12 residues. V was pared by 2 bases and J by 9 bases, with 7 bases between. DNA of the CDR3: TGTGCCACCAGTGATTCTAGCATGCCCCAGCATTTT. It translates to CATSDSSMPQHF.

This clonotype was counted at least ten times. The chain is built from TRBV27 and TRBJ2-6; possible D gene TRBD1, 6 bases. Per germline, CDR1 MNHEY and CDR2 SMNVEV (reference sequence). The CDR3 spans 18 residues. The V end was cut by 5 bases, the J end by 0 bases, with 17 bases between. The CDR3 DNA reads as TGTGCCAGCAGTGCCATCAGGGGCCCCTACTCTGGGGCCAACGTCCTGACTTTC. Amino acid sequence: CASSAIRGPYSGANVLTF. The full variable domain, its missing parts supplied by reference TRBV27 and TRBJ2-6, is EAQVTQNPRYLITVTGKKLTVTCSQNMNHEYMSWYRQDPGLGLRQIYYSMNVEVTDKGDVPEGYKVSRKEKRNFPLILESPSPNQTSLYFCASSAIRGPYSGANVLTFGAGSRLTVL.

This clonotype has ten or more counts. V and J are TRBV12-3 or TRBV12-4 and TRBJ2-1; the D is unclear. V lost 7 bases to trimming and J lost 6 bases, with 13 bases between them. The CDR3 covers 13 residues. CDR3 nucleotide sequence: TGTGCCAGCACCACCGACACAGTCAATGAGCAGTTCTTC. As protein: CASTTDTVNEQFF.

This clonotype was observed a few times. V gene TRBV27 combines with J gene TRBJ1-3, with no clear D. Germline values: CDR1 MNHEY, CDR2 SMNVEV (reference sequence). Trimming pared 8 bases from V and 0 bases from J, leaving 26 bases between. The CDR3 spans 19 residues. The CDR3 region has the DNA TGTGCCAGCGGCGTCTCCCCCCCTTACAGTGGGAGCTCTGGAAACACCATATATTTT. This translates into CASGVSPPYSGSSGNTIYF.

This rearrangement joins TRBV20-1 to TRBJ1-6, with D possibly TRBD1 on 5 matching bases. CDR1 is DFQATT, CDR2 SNEGSKA, per germline (reference sequence). The CDR3 loop spans 13 amino acids. V was trimmed by 5 bases and J by 3 bases, leaving 8 bases between them. The CDR3 sequence is CSAPTDYNSPLHF. The CDR3 region has the DNA TGCAGTGCTCCGACAGACTATAATTCACCCCTCCACTTT.

A word on this clonotype: This could be a read error, since a much larger clone is one nucleotide away. Because it lacks the conserved phenylalanine or tryptophan at the end, this CDR3 is likely a read error. The chain employs TRBV19 and TRBJ1-5; 8 bases are a match to TRBD1. Germline loops: CDR1 LNHDA, CDR2 SQIVND (reference sequence). J was trimmed by 4 bases and V by 6 bases; bases with no gene match: 11. This CDR3 has 16 amino acids. The CDR3 DNA is TGTGCCAGTAGGGACGTTGAGACAGGGGCAAATCAGCCCCAGCATTCT. This sequence encodes CASRDVETGANQPQHS.